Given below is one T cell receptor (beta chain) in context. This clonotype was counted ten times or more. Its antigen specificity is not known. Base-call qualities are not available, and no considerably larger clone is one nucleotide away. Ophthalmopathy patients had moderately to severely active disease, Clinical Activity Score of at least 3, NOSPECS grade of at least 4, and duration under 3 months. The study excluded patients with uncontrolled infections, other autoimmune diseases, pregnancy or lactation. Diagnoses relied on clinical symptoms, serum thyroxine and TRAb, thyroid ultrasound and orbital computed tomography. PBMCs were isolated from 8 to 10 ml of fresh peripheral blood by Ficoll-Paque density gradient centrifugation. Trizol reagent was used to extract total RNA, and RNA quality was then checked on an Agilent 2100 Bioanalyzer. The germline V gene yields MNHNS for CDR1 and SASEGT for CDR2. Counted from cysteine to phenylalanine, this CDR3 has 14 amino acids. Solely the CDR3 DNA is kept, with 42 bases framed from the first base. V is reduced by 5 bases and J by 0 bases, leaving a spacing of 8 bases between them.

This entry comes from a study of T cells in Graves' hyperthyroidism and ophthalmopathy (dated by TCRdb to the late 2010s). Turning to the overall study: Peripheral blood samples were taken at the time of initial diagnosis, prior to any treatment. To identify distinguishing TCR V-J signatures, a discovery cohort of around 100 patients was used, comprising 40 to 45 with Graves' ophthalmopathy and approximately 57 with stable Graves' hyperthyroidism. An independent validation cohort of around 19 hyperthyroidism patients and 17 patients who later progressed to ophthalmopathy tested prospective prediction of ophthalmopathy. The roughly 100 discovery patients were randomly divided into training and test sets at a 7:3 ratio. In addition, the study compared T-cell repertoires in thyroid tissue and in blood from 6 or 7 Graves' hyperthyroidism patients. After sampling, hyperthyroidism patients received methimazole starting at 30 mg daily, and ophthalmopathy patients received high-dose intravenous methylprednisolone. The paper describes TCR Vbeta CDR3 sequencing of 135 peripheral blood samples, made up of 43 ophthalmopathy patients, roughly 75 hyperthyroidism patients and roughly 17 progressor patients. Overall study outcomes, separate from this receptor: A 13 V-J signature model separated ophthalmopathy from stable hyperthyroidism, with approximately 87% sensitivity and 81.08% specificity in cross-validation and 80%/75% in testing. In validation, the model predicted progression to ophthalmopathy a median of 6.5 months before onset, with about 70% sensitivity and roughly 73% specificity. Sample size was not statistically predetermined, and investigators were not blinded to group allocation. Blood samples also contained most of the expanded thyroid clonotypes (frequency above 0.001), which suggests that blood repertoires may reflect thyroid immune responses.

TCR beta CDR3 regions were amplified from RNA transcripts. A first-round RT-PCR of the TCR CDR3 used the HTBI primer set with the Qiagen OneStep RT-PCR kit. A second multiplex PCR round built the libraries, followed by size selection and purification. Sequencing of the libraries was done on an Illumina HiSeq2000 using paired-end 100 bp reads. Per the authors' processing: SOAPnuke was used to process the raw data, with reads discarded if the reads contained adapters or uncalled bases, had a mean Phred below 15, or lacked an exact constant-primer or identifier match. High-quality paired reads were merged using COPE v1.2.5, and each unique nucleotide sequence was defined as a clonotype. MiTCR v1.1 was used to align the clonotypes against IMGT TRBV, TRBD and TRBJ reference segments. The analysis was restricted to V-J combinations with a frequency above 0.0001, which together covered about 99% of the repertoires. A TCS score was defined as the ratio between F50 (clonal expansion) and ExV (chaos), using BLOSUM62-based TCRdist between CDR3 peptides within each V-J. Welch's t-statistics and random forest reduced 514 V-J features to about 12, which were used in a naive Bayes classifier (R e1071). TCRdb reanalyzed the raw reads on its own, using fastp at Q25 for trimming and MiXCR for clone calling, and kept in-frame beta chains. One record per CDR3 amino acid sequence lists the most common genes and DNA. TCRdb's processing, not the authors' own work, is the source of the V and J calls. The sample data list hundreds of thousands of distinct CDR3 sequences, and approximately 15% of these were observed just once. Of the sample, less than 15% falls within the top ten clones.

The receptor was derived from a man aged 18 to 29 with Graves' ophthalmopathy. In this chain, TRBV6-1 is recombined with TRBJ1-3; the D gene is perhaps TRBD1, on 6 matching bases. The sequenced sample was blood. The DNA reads TGTGCCAGCAGTCGGACAGCCTCTGGAAACACCATATATTTT. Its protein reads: CASSRTASGNTIYF.